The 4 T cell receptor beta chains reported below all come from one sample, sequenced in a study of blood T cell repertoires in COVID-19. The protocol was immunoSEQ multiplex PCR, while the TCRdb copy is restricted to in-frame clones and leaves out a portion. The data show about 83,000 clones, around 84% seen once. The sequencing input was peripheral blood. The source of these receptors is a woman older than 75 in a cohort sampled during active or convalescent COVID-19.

The CDR3 nucleotides are TGTGCCATCAGGGCCCGTGCTGGGCAGGGGGCTTGGAATTCACCCCTCCACTTT. Its translation is CAIRARAGQGAWNSPLHF. This chain connects TRBV10-3 to TRBJ1-6; 8 positions agree with TRBD1. The germline V gene encodes CDR1 ENHRY and CDR2 SYGVKD. V shed 6 bases and J 7 bases; nucleotides not matched to a gene: 17. The CDR3 sequence is 18 residues long.

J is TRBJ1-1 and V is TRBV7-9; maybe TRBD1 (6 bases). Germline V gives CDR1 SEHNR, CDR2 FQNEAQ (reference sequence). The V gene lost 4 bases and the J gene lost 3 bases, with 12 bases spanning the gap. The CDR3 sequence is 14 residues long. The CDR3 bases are TGTGCCAGCAGCTGGGCAGGGGTTGACACTGAAGCTTTCTTT. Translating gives CASSWAGVDTEAFF.

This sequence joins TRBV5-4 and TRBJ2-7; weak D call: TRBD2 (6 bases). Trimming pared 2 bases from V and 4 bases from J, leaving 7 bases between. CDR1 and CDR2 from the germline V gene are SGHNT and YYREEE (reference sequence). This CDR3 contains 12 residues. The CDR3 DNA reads TGTGCCAGCAGCTTAAGCGGGTACGAGCAGTACTTC. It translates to CASSLSGYEQYF.

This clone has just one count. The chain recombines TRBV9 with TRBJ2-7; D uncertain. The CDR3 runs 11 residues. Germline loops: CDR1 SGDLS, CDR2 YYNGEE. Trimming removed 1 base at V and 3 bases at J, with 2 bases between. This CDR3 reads CASSVYYEQYV. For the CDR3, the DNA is TGTGCCAGCAGCGTATACTACGAGCAGTACGTC.